Following are 21 T cell receptor beta chains from one sample sequenced in a study of T-cell memory formation after mild COVID-19. TCRdb used MiXCR to reprocess the 5' RACE reads, holding one entry per CDR3 protein. The data hold 150,000 to 200,000 distinct CDR3 sequences, with about 15% observed a single time. The sample taken for sequencing was PBMCs or a T cell subset sorted from them (not recorded which). These receptors all stem from an adult woman who had mild COVID-19 (a few samples of this study predate the infection). Cell type and time point are not known.

The V and J genes are TRBV11-2 and TRBJ2-2, with D uncertain. This CDR3 comprises 10 residues. The V and J ends lost 7 bases and 4 bases respectively, with 1 base between them. Per germline, CDR1 SGHAT and CDR2 FQNNGV. CDR3: CASTTGELFF. The CDR3 DNA reads as TGTGCCAGCACCACCGGGGAGCTGTTTTTT.

V gene TRBV5-1 combines with J gene TRBJ2-5; D is unresolved. CDR3 size: 15 residues. The ends were cut back, 0 bases at V and 1 base at J, with 10 bases in the middle. CDR1 is SGHRS, CDR2 YFSETQ, per germline. CDR3 nucleotide sequence: TGCGCCAGCAGCTTGGCCCCCCGGCTCCAAGAGACCCAGTACTTC. This codes for CASSLAPRLQETQYF.

In this sample, this clonotype turned up a few times. The chain links TRBV7-6 to TRBJ2-2; weak D call: TRBD2 (6 bases). The length of the CDR3 is 19 residues. Trimming removed 2 bases at V and 4 bases at J, with 23 bases between. Germline V lookup: CDR1 SGHVS, CDR2 FNYEAQ. The CDR3 region has the DNA TGTGCCAGCAGCTTATGGCTTGAAAATCGGCAGGGAGGCACCGGGGAGCTGTTTTTT. Translated, it gives CASSLWLENRQGGTGELFF. Combining the CDR3 with reference TRBV7-6 and TRBJ2-2 gives the whole variable domain GAGVSQSPRYKVTKRGQDVALRCDPISGHVSLYWYRQALGQGPEFLTYFNYEAQQDKSGLPNDRFSAERPEGSISTLTIQRTEQRDSAMYRCASSLWLENRQGGTGELFFGEGSRLTVL.

This clonotype was found a few times. The chain joins TRBV12-3 or TRBV12-4 to TRBJ1-5; TRBD1 might be the D (6 bases). The CDR3 is made up of 14 amino acids. The V gene lost 5 bases and the J gene lost 11 bases, with 19 bases spanning the gap. The CDR3 spells CASSPGQRAMSQHF. The DNA of the CDR3 is TGTGCCAGCAGTCCAGGACAGCGGGCGATGTCCCAGCATTTT.

The V call is TRBV7-2, the J call TRBJ2-7, with 7 bases lining up with TRBD2. Germline CDR1 SGHTA, CDR2 FQGNSA. The ends lost 1 base at V and 0 bases at J; junction bases unmatched: 6. CDR3 size: 16 residues. The CDR3, as DNA: TGTGCCAGCAGCTTAGTAGGACTAGGACTCTCCTACGAGCAGTACTTC. Protein: CASSLVGLGLSYEQYF. Full variable domain (rest looked up from reference TRBV7-2 and TRBJ2-7): GAGVSQSPSNKVTEKGKDVELRCDPISGHTALYWYRQSLGQGLEFLIYFQGNSAPDKSGLPSDRFSAERTGGSVSTLTIQRTQQEDSAVYLCASSLVGLGLSYEQYFGPGTRLTVT.

This clonotype was recorded a few times. This chain links TRBV6-6 with TRBJ2-7, with TRBD1 identical over 10 bases. The V segment lost 5 bases and the J segment 3 bases; nucleotides outside the gene matches: 7. CDR3 length: 15 amino acids. CDR1 MNHNY and CDR2 SVGAGI come from the germline V gene (reference sequence). This CDR3 reads CASSNPGQGYYEQYF. The CDR3 coding sequence is TGTGCCAGCAGTAACCCGGGACAGGGGTACTACGAGCAGTACTTC.

The V gene is TRBV9, the J gene TRBJ2-7; 10 nucleotides line up with TRBD2. Trimming cost V 1 base and J 5 bases; bases outside gene matches: 3. The CDR3 totals 14 residues. Per the germline V gene, CDR1 is SGDLS and CDR2 is YYNGEE. The DNA for the CDR3 is TGTGCCAGCAGCGTAAGCGGGGGGGCAGACGAGCAGTACTTC. This gives the protein CASSVSGGADEQYF.

The gene calls are TRBV5-1 and TRBJ2-3, with 8 bases identical to TRBD1. The V and J ends lost 0 bases and 0 bases, in that order; junction bases with no gene match: 9. The CDR3 runs to 18 residues. Germline V gene sequence: CDR1 SGHRS, CDR2 YFSETQ. The CDR3 spells CASSLAGGQGTSTDTQYF. The CDR3 DNA reads as TGCGCCAGCAGCTTGGCCGGAGGACAGGGAACAAGCACAGATACGCAGTATTTT.

There are a few counts of this clonotype. This rearrangement joins TRBV4-3 to TRBJ2-2; TRBD2 aligns across 7 bases. This CDR3 has 16 residues. The V segment lost 4 bases and the J segment 1 base; nucleotides outside the gene matches: 6. The germline V gene has CDR1 LGHNA and CDR2 YSLEER. As DNA, the CDR3 is TGCGCCAGCAGCCTGGAGTTAGCGGGGAACACCGGGGAGCTGTTTTTT. It encodes CASSLELAGNTGELFF.

Only a few counts were recorded for this clonotype. The chain couples TRBV10-3 to TRBJ2-3; the D call may be TRBD1 or TRBD2 (5 bases each). This CDR3 spans 14 amino acids. Deletions cut 6 bases from V and 2 bases from J, with 12 bases between. Per the germline V gene, CDR1 is ENHRY and CDR2 is SYGVKD. The CDR3, as DNA: TGTGCCATCAGCGGGACGGAATACACAGATACGCAGTATTTT. Protein sequence: CAISGTEYTDTQYF.

The gene calls are TRBV7-2 and TRBJ2-5; TRBD2 is a possible D gene (6 bases). V lost 0 bases and J 4 bases, leaving 12 bases between the germline ends. The CDR3 extends over 15 amino acids. The germline V gene encodes CDR1 SGHTA and CDR2 FQGNSA. This chain's CDR3 is CASSLAPYSGETQYF. The CDR3 nucleotides read TGTGCCAGCAGCTTAGCACCCTATAGCGGAGAGACCCAGTACTTC.

This clonotype came up a few times. V gene TRBV20-1 combines with J gene TRBJ2-6; TRBD1 agrees at 7 bases. Germline V CDR1 and CDR2: DFQATT, SNEGSKA (reference sequence). With V trimmed by 1 base and J by 2 bases, 5 bases remained unmatched. This CDR3 is 16 amino acids long. CDR3 residues: CSARGFQGAGANVLTF. As DNA, the CDR3 is TGCAGTGCTAGAGGGTTCCAGGGGGCTGGGGCCAACGTCCTGACTTTC.

This clonotype appeared a few times. The CDR3 region has the DNA TGTGCCAGCAGCGTAGCTTCTGGAGTGGGGACAGATACGCAGTATTTT. This codes for CASSVASGVGTDTQYF. The chain employs TRBV9 and TRBJ2-3, with D unclear. The CDR3 is made up of 16 amino acids. Trimming cost V 0 bases and J 3 bases, with 14 bases left between them. CDR1 SGDLS and CDR2 YYNGEE come from the germline V gene. Using reference TRBV9 and TRBJ2-3 for the parts outside the CDR3, the full variable domain is DSGVTQTPKHLITATGQRVTLRCSPRSGDLSVYWYQQSLDQGLQFLIQYYNGEERAKGNILERFSAQQFPDLHSELNLSSLELGDSALYFCASSVASGVGTDTQYFGPGTRLTVL.

The V and J genes are TRBV7-2 and TRBJ2-3; 8 nucleotides line up with TRBD1. Trimming cost V 5 bases and J 5 bases; bases outside gene matches: 12. The CDR3 is made up of 16 amino acids. CDR1 is SGHTA, CDR2 FQGNSA, per germline. Here the CDR3 reads CASSRGRGRLIDTQYF. The CDR3 nucleotides are TGTGCCAGCAGCAGGGGCAGGGGGCGCTTGATAGATACGCAGTATTTT.

Only a few counts were recorded for this clonotype. This chain joins TRBV9 and TRBJ2-2, with D possibly matching TRBD1 (6 bases). This CDR3 comprises 15 residues. Germline CDR1 is SGDLS and CDR2 is YYNGEE. V lost 4 bases and J 3 bases, leaving 13 bases between the germline ends. This CDR3 reads CASSSYREDTGELFF. The CDR3 bases are TGTGCCAGCAGCTCCTACAGGGAAGACACCGGGGAGCTGTTTTTT.

This clonotype has at least ten counts. This chain links TRBV5-1 with TRBJ1-2, with D hard to call. The CDR3 sequence is 15 residues long. V was trimmed by 6 bases and J by 1 base, leaving 16 bases between them. CDR1 is SGHRS and CDR2 is YFSETQ in the germline V gene. The CDR3: CASNPGSRLNYGYTF. The CDR3 nucleotides read TGCGCCAGCAATCCGGGCAGCCGTCTTAACTATGGCTACACCTTC. The entire variable domain, with the rest obtained from reference TRBV5-1 and TRBJ1-2, is as follows: KAGVTQTPRYLIKTRGQQVTLSCSPISGHRSVSWYQQTPGQGLQFLFEYFSETQRNKGNFPGRFSGRQFSNSRSEMNVSTLELGDSALYLCASNPGSRLNYGYTFGSGTRLTVV.

CDR3: CSASSWDNQETQYF. The CDR3, as DNA: TGCAGTGCTAGTAGCTGGGACAACCAAGAGACCCAGTACTTC. The chain uses TRBV20-1 and TRBJ2-5; TRBD1 might be the D (6 bases). Germline loops: CDR1 DFQATT, CDR2 SNEGSKA (reference sequence). Trimming pared 3 bases from V and 0 bases from J, leaving 11 bases between. The CDR3 totals 14 residues.

There are a few counts of this clonotype. The J gene is TRBJ2-7, the V gene TRBV9; D might be TRBD1 or TRBD2, each matching 9 bases. Germline CDR1 is SGDLS and CDR2 is YYNGEE. Trimming shortened V by 4 bases and J by 2 bases, and 19 bases separated the two germline ends. The CDR3 is made up of 16 amino acids. The DNA of the CDR3 is TGTGCCAGCAGCCCCCTAGCGGGACAGGGCCCCTACGAGCAGTACTTC. Its protein is CASSPLAGQGPYEQYF.

There are many counts of this clonotype. The rearrangement links TRBV25-1 to TRBJ2-1; maybe TRBD1 (6 bases). This CDR3 is 14 amino acids long. V lost 4 bases to trimming and J lost 7 bases, with 14 bases between them. Germline CDR1 MGHDK, CDR2 SYGVNS. The CDR3 coding sequence is TGTGCCAGCAGTGGTGTGACAGGAGCTAATGAGCAGTTCTTC. It yields the protein CASSGVTGANEQFF.

The V call is TRBV5-1, the J call TRBJ2-7, with 7 positions matching TRBD1. Looked up from germline, CDR1 is SGHRS and CDR2 is YFSETQ. V lost 3 bases to trimming and J lost 2 bases; unmatched junction nucleotides: 2. The CDR3 has 13 residues. This CDR3 reads CASSWDSTYEQYF. The CDR3 DNA reads as TGCGCCAGCAGCTGGGACAGCACCTACGAGCAGTACTTC.

The chain has TRBV4-2 and TRBJ2-1; D perhaps matches TRBD1 (6 bases). CDR3 length equals 17 residues. V was clipped by 5 bases and J by 2 bases, with 19 bases between them. CDR1 LGHNA and CDR2 YNFKEQ come from the germline V gene. This chain's CDR3 is CASSKGVGDMAYNEQFF. CDR3 DNA sequence: TGTGCCAGCAGCAAAGGGGTAGGGGACATGGCCTACAATGAGCAGTTCTTC.